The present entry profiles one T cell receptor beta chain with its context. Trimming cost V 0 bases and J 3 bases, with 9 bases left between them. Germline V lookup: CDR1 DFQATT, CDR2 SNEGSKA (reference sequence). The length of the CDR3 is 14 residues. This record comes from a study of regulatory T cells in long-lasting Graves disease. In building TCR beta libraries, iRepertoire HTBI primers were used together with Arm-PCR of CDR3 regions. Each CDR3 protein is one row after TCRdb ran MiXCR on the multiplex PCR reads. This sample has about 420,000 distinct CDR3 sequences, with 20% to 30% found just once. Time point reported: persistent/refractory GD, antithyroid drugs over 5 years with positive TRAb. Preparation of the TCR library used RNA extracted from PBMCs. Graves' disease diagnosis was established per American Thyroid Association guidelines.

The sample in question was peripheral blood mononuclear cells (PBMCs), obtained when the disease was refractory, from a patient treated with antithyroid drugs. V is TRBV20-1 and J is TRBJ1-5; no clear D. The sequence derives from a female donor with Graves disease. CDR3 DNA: TGCAGTGCTAGAGATTCGGGGTACAATCAGCCCCAGCATTTT. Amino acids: CSARDSGYNQPQHF.